This is a list of T cell receptor beta chains from one sample in a study of blood T cell repertoires in COVID-19. TCRdb keeps only in-frame clones here, not all; method: immunoSEQ multiplex PCR. The repertoire holds 250,000 to 400,000 clones, 90% seen once, with 2.6% in the top ten. The sequencing input was PBMCs or T cells enriched from blood (not recorded which). These receptors all come from a man in his fifties or sixties who had recovered from COVID-19. Each CDR3 is given with its conserved first and last residue. Each record gives: J gene, V gene, clone size, D gene, CDR3 DNA, CDR3 protein. A D gene is named only where the DNA matches it firmly. Clone size is given for some rows only: seen once, a few or many times, or a class if the clone is expanded.

>TRBJ2-7|TRBV15|.|TRBD2
TGTGCCACCAGCAGAGGACTAGCTGCCTACGAGCAGTACTTC
CATSRGLAAYEQYF
>TRBJ1-2|TRBV4-3|.|TRBD1
TGCGCCAGCAGCCAAGATCGATCGGACAGGGGGCATGGCTACACCTTC
CASSQDRSDRGHGYTF
>TRBJ1-2|TRBV30|.|.
TGTGCCTGGAGTGAGGGGCGGAGCTATGGCTACACCTTC
CAWSEGRSYGYTF
>TRBJ2-7|TRBV13|.|TRBD2
TGTGCCAGCAGCCCCAGGACTAGCGGGAGGATTTACGAGCAGTACTTC
CASSPRTSGRIYEQYF
>TRBJ2-3|TRBV7-3|.|.
TGTGCCAGCAGCTTAATTCCTTTAGATACGCAGTATTTT
CASSLIPLDTQYF
>TRBJ1-1|TRBV27|few|TRBD1
TGTGCCAGCAGCCGAGGGACAGGTACTGAAGCTTTCTTT
CASSRGTGTEAFF
>TRBJ1-1|TRBV6-5|.|TRBD1
TGTGCCAGCATACTGGGACAGCCGAACACTGAAGCTTTCTTT
CASILGQPNTEAFF
>TRBJ1-6|TRBV5-1|.|.
TGCGCCAGCAGCTTGGGGGCGAACGATAATTCACCCCTCCACTTT
CASSLGANDNSPLHF
>TRBJ1-1|TRBV11-2|.|TRBD1
TGTGCCAGCAGCCCCGGGACAGGGGGTGCTGAAGCTTTCTTT
CASSPGTGGAEAFF
>TRBJ2-7|TRBV27|.|TRBD1
TGTGCCAGCAGTTTATACGGACAGGTAACCTCCCCCTACGAGCAGTACTTC
CASSLYGQVTSPYEQYF
>TRBJ2-6|TRBV19|.|.
TGTGCCAGTAGTAGTGAGTCCTCTGGGGCCAACGTCCTGACTTTC
CASSSESSGANVLTF
>TRBJ2-5|TRBV6-1|.|TRBD2
TGTGCCAGCAGTGACTTCAGGGCGGGAGGGCCGGAGACCCAGTACTTC
CASSDFRAGGPETQYF
>TRBJ2-7|TRBV6-2/TRBV6-3|.|TRBD2
TGTGCCAGCAGCCTAGCCCTCACACTAGCGGGAACCCCCTACGAGCAGTACTTC
CASSLALTLAGTPYEQYF
>TRBJ1-1|TRBV4-1|.|TRBD1
TGCGCCAGCAGCCAGCCCAAGGACAGGGTGGGCACTGAAGCTTTCTTT
CASSQPKDRVGTEAFF
>TRBJ2-5|TRBV6-4|.|.
TGTGCCAGCAGCGTACGGGCAGGGCAAGAGACCCAGTACTTC
CASSVRAGQETQYF
>TRBJ2-2|TRBV9|.|.
TGTGCCAGCAGCGCTAGCGGAGGGGGCACCGGGGAGCTGTTTTTT
CASSASGGGTGELFF
>TRBJ1-1|TRBV4-1|.|TRBD1
TGCGCCAGCAGCCAAGATTCGGGACAGGGCCGAGAAGCTTTCTTT
CASSQDSGQGREAFF
>TRBJ2-1|TRBV9|.|TRBD1
TGTGCCAGCAGCGGAACCGGGACAGGGAGCTACAATGAGCAGTTCTTC
CASSGTGTGSYNEQFF
>TRBJ1-2|TRBV7-2|.|.
TGTGCCAGCAGCTTAGTTTCAGCCCGAGGGAACTATGGCTACACCTTC
CASSLVSARGNYGYTF
>TRBJ2-1|TRBV5-4|.|.
TGTGCCAGCAGCTTTATGAATGAGCAGTTCTTC
CASSFMNEQFF
>TRBJ1-1|TRBV18|.|.
TGTGCCAGCTCACCAACTCAGGGATTGAACACTGAAGCTTTCTTT
CASSPTQGLNTEAFF
>TRBJ2-5|TRBV4-1|.|TRBD2
TGCGCCAGCAGCCAAGGCGAAAGATTTAAACTAGCGGGTGGGTACCAAGAGACCCAGTACTTC
CASSQGERFKLAGGYQETQYF
>TRBJ1-4|TRBV19|.|.
TGTGCCAGTAACCTACCAGGGTCTACTAATGAAAAACTGTTTTTT
CASNLPGSTNEKLFF
>TRBJ2-1|TRBV2|.|TRBD1
TGTGCCGGTGGACAACCCGGGACAGAATTTAATGAGCAGTTCTTC
CAGGQPGTEFNEQFF
>TRBJ1-4|TRBV4-1|.|TRBD1
TGCGCCAGCAGCCCGGGACAGACAACTAATGAAAAACTGTTTTTT
CASSPGQTTNEKLFF
>TRBJ2-1|TRBV10-2|.|.
TGCGCCAGCAACCAACAGTATAATGAGCAGTTCTTC
CASNQQYNEQFF
>TRBJ2-3|TRBV4-1|few|TRBD2
TGCGCCAGCAGCCAGAGCCTAGCGGGGGGTACAGATACGCAGTATTTT
CASSQSLAGGTDTQYF
>TRBJ2-5|TRBV6-5|.|.
TGTGCCAGCAGTATCTACCCCCAAGAGACCCAGTACTTC
CASSIYPQETQYF
>TRBJ2-3|TRBV6-5|.|TRBD2
TGTGCCACCGCACGGACTAGGAATCCAGATACGCAGTATTTT
CATARTRNPDTQYF
>TRBJ1-5|TRBV6-5|.|.
TGCCTATGCAGGGCTTGGCAGCCCCAGCATTTT
CLCRAWQPQHF
>TRBJ2-2|TRBV9|.|.
TGTGCCAGCAGCACACTACTAGCAACCGGGGAGCTGTTTTTT
CASSTLLATGELFF
>TRBJ2-1|TRBV10-3|.|TRBD2
TGTGCCATCAGTGTAGGGACTAGCGGGAGATCCTCCTACAATGAGCAGTTCTTC
CAISVGTSGRSSYNEQFF
>TRBJ1-4|TRBV5-1|.|.
TGCGCCAGCAGCATTAGGTCGGGTACAACTAATGAAAAACTGTTTTTT
CASSIRSGTTNEKLFF
>TRBJ2-1|TRBV6-5|.|TRBD1
TGTGCCAGCAGTCAGGGACAGGGGAGTTTCAATGAGCAGTTCTTC
CASSQGQGSFNEQFF
>TRBJ1-5|TRBV13|.|TRBD1
TGTGCCAGCAGCGACGGGACAGGGAGTAATCAGCCCCAGCATTTT
CASSDGTGSNQPQHF
>TRBJ1-2|TRBV5-5|.|.
TGTGCCAGCAGCTTGGGGGCGACACAAGGCTACTATGGCTACACCTTC
CASSLGATQGYYGYTF
>TRBJ1-6|TRBV27|.|TRBD1
TGTGCCAGCAGTTTATTTGGGGCAGGGGGACATTCACCCCTCCACTTT
CASSLFGAGGHSPLHF
>TRBJ1-1|TRBV27|.|.
TGTGCCAGCTATAAGTTGGCGGGGGGAGGGAACACTGAAGCTTTCTTT
CASYKLAGGGNTEAFF
>TRBJ1-5|TRBV19|.|.
TGTGCCAGTAGTACCTCCAGGGTTACGGTTAGCAATCAGCCCCAGCATTTT
CASSTSRVTVSNQPQHF
>TRBJ1-1|TRBV5-6|.|.
TGTGCCAGCAGCCTGAAGGGGGATCCCCACACTGAAGCTTTCTTT
CASSLKGDPHTEAFF
>TRBJ2-3|TRBV30|.|TRBD1
TGTGCCTGGAGTGCAACTCTGGGACAGGCGTTTGGCGATACGCAGTATTTT
CAWSATLGQAFGDTQYF
>TRBJ2-7|TRBV7-2|.|TRBD2
TGTGCCAGCAGCTTAGGAGCGGGGGTCTCCTACGAGCAGTACTTC
CASSLGAGVSYEQYF
>TRBJ2-3|TRBV27|.|.
TGTGCCAGCAGTTTCAAAGCTACAGATACGCAGTATTTT
CASSFKATDTQYF
>TRBJ2-2|TRBV24-1|.|.
TGTGCCACCAGTGAAGGGGTAAACACCGGGGAGCTGTTTTTT
CATSEGVNTGELFF